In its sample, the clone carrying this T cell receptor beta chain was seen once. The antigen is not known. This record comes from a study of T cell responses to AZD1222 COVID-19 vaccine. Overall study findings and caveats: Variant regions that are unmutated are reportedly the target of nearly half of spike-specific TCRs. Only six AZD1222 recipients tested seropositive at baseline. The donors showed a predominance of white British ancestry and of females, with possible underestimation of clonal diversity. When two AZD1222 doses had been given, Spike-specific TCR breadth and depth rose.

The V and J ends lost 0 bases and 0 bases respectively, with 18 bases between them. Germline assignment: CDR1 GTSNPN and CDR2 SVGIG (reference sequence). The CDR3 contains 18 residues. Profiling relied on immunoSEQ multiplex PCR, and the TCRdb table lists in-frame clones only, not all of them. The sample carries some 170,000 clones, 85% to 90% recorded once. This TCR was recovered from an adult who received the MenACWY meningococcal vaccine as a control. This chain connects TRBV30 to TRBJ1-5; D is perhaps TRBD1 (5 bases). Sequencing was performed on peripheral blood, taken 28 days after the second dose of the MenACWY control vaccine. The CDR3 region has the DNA TGTGCCTGGAGTGTACAACGAGGGACCCACGGTAGCAATCAGCCCCAGCATTTT. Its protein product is CAWSVQRGTHGSNQPQHF. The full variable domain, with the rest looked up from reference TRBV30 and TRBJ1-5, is SQTIHQWPATLVQPVGSPLSLECTVEGTSNPNLYWYRQAAGRGLQLLFYSVGIGQISSEVPQNLSASRPQDRQFILSSKKLLLSDSGFYLCAWSVQRGTHGSNQPQHFGDGTRLSIL.